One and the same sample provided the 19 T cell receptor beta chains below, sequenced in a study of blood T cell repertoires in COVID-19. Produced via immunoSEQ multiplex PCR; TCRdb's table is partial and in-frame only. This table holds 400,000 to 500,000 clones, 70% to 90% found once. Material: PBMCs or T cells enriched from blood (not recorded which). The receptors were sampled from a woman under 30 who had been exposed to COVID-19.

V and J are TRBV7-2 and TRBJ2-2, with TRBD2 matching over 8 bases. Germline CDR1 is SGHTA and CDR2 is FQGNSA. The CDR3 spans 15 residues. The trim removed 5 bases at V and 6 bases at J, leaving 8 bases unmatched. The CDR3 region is CASSPPSGSAGELFF. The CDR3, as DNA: TGTGCCAGCAGCCCCCCCAGCGGGAGCGCCGGGGAGCTGTTTTTT.

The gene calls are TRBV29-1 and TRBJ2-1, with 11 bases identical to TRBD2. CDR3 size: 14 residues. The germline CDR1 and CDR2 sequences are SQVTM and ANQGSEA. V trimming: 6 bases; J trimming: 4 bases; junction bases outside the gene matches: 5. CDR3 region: CSVLLAGVYNEQFF. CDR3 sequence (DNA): TGCAGCGTCCTACTAGCGGGAGTTTACAATGAGCAGTTCTTC.

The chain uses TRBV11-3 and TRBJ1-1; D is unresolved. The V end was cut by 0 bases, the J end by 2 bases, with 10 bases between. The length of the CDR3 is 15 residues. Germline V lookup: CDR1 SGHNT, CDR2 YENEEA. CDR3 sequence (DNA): TGTGCCAGCAGCTTAGATGGAGTAGGAAACACTGAAGCTTTCTTT. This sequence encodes CASSLDGVGNTEAFF.

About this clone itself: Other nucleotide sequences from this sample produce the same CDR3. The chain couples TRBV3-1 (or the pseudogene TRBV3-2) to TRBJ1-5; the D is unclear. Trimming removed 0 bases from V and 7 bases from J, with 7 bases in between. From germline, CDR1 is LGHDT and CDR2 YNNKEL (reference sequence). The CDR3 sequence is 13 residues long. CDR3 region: CASSQDRGQPQHF. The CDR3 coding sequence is TGTGCCAGCAGCCAAGATCGGGGACAGCCCCAGCATTTT.

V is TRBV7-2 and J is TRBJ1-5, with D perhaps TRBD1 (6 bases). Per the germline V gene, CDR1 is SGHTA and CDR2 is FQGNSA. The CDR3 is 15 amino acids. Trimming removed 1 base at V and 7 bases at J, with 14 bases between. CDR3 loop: CASSLEQGFWQPQHF. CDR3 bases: TGTGCCAGCAGCTTAGAACAGGGCTTCTGGCAGCCCCAGCATTTT.

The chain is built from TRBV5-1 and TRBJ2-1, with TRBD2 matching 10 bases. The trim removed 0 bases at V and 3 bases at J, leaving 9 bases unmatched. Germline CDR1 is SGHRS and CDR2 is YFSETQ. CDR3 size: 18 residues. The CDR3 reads CASSLVMTSGPLYNEQFF. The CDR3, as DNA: TGCGCCAGCAGCTTGGTAATGACTAGCGGGCCACTCTACAATGAGCAGTTCTTC.

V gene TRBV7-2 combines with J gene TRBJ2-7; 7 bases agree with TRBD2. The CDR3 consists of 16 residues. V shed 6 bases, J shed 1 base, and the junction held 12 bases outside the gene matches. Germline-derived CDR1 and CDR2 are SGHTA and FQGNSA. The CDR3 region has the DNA TGTGCCAGCAGGTCAGATAGCGGGTCAACATCCTACGAGCAGTACTTC. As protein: CASRSDSGSTSYEQYF. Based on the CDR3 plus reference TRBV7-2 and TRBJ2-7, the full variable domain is GAGVSQSPSNKVTEKGKDVELRCDPISGHTALYWYRQSLGQGLEFLIYFQGNSAPDKSGLPSDRFSAERTGGSVSTLTIQRTQQEDSAVYLCASRSDSGSTSYEQYFGPGTRLTVT.

The CDR3 sequence is CASSVAGVSSGNTIYF. CDR3 coding DNA: TGTGCCAGCAGCGTAGCCGGGGTGAGCTCTGGAAACACCATATATTTT. The J gene is TRBJ1-3, the V gene TRBV9, with D unresolved. Trimming pared 0 bases from V and 0 bases from J, leaving 10 bases between. Germline V gene data show CDR1 as SGDLS and CDR2 as YYNGEE. The CDR3 consists of 16 residues. The variable domain in full, completed from reference TRBV9 and TRBJ1-3, reads DSGVTQTPKHLITATGQRVTLRCSPRSGDLSVYWYQQSLDQGLQFLIQYYNGEERAKGNILERFSAQQFPDLHSELNLSSLELGDSALYFCASSVAGVSSGNTIYFGEGSWLTVV.

The CDR3: CASSFGGGSYNEQFF. CDR3 bases: TGTGCCAGCAGTTTTGGGGGGGGTTCCTACAATGAGCAGTTCTTC. V usage is TRBV28 and J usage is TRBJ2-1; TRBD2 matches at 7 bases. J was trimmed by 1 base and V by 3 bases; bases with no gene match: 3. Germline V CDR1 and CDR2: MDHEN, SYDVKM. This CDR3 is 15 amino acids long.

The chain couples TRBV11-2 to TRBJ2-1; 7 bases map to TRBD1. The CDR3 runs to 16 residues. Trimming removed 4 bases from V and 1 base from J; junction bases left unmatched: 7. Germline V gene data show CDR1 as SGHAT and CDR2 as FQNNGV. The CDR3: CASSYYRGQSYNEQFF. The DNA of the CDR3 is TGTGCCAGCAGCTATTACAGGGGTCAGTCCTACAATGAGCAGTTCTTC.

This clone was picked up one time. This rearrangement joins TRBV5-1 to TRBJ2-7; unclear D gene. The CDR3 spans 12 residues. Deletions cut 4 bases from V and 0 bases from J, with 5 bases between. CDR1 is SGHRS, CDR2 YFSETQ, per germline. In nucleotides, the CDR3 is TGCGCCAGCAGCCTGAGCTCCTACGAGCAGTACTTC. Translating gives CASSLSSYEQYF.

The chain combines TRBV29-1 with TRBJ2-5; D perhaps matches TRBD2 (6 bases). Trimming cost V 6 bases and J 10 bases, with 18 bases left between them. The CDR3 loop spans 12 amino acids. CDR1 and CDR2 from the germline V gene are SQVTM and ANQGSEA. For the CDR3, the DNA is TGCAGCGTCCTAGAGGCCCGGAGGGGCCAGTACTTC. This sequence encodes CSVLEARRGQYF.

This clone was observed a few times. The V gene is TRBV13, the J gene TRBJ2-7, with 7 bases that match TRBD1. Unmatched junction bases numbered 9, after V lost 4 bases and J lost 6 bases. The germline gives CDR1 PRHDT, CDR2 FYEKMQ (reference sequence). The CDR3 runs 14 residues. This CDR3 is CASSSLQTGREQYF. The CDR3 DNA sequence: TGTGCCAGCAGCTCGCTCCAGACAGGGCGCGAGCAGTACTTC.

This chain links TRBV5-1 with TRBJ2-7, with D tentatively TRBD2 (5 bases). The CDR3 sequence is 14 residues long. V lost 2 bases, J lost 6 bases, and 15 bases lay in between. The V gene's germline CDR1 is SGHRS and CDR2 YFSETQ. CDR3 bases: TGCGCCAGCAGCTTAGGGCAACGGGCGGGCGAGCAGTACTTC. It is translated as CASSLGQRAGEQYF.

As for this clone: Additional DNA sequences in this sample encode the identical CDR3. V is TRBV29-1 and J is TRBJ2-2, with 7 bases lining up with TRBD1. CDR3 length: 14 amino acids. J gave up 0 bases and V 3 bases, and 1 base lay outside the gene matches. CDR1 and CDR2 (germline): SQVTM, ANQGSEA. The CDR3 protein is CSVDRGSNTGELFF. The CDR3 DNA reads TGCAGCGTTGACAGGGGGTCGAACACCGGGGAGCTGTTTTTT.

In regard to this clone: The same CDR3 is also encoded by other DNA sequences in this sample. The CDR3 nucleotides read TGTGCCAGCAGTGAAGGGCCAGGGGCTTCCTACGAGCAGTACTTC. The encoded protein is CASSEGPGASYEQYF. The chain carries TRBV6-1 and TRBJ2-7, with D perhaps TRBD1 (6 bases). Germline CDR1 MNHNS, CDR2 SASEGT. The V and J ends lost 1 base and 1 base respectively, with 11 bases between them. The CDR3 covers 15 residues.

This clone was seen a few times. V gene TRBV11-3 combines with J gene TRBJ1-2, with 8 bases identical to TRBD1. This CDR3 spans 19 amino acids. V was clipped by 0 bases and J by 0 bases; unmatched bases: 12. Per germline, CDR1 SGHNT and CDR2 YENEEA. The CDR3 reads CASSLEVWTGKLTNYGYTF. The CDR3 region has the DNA TGTGCCAGCAGCTTAGAGGTTTGGACAGGGAAGCTTACTAACTATGGCTACACCTTC.

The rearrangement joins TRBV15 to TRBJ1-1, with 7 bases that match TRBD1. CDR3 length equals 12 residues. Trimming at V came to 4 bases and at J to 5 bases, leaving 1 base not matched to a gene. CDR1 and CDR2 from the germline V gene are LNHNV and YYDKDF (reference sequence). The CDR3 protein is CATSIQGTEAFF. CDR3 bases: TGTGCCACCAGCATACAGGGGACTGAAGCTTTCTTT.

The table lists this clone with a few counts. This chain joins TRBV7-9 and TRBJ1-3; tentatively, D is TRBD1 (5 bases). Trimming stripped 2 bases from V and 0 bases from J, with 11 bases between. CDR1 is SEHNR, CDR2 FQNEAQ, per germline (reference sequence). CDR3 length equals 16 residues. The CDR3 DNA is TGTGCCAGCAGCTTAAGCAGGGTCTACTCTGGAAACACCATATATTTT. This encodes CASSLSRVYSGNTIYF.